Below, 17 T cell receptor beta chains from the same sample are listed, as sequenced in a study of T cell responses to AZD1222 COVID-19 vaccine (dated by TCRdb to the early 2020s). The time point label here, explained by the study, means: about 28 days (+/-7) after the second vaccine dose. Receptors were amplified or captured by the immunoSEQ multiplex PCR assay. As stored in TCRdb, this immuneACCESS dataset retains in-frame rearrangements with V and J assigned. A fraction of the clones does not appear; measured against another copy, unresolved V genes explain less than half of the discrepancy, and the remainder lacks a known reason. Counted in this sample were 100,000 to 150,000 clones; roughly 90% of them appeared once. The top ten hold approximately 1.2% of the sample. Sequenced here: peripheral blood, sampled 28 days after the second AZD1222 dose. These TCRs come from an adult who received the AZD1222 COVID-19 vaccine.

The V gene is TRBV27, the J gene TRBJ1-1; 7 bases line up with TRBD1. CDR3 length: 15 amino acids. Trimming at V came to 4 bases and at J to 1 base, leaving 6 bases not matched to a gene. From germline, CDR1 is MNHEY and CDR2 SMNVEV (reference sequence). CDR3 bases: TGTGCCAGCAGTTCACTACAGGGGTCGAACACTGAAGCTTTCTTT. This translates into CASSSLQGSNTEAFF.

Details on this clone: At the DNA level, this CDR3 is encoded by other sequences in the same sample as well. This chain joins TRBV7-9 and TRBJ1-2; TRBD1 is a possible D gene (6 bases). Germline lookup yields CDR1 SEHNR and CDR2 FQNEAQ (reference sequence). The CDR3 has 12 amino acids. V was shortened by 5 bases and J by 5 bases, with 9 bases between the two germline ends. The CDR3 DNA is TGTGCCAGCAGCACGACAGGATATGGCTACACCTTC. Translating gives CASSTTGYGYTF.

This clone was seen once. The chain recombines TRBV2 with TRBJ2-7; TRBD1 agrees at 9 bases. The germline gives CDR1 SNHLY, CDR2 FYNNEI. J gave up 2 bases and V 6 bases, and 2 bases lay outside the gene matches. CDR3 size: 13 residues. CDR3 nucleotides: TGTGCCAGCAGCAGGGACAGGGCCTACGAGCAGTACTTC. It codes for CASSRDRAYEQYF.

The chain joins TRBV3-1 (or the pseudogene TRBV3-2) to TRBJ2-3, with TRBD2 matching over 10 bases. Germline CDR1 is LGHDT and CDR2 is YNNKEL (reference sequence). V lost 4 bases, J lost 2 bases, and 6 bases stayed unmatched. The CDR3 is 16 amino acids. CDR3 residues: CASSPFSGGSTDTQYF. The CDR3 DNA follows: TGTGCCAGCAGCCCTTTTAGCGGGGGGTCCACAGATACGCAGTATTTT.

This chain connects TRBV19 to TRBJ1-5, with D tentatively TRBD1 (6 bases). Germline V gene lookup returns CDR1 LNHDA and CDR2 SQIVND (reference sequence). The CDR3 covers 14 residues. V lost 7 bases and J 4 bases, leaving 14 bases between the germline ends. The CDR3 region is CASTRSGENQPQHF. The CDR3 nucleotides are TGTGCCAGTACCAGATCAGGGGAGAATCAGCCCCAGCATTTT.

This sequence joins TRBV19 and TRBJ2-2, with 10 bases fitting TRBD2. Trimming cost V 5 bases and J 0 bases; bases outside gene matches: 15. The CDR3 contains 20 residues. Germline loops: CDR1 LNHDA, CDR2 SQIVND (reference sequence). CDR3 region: CASSSPWRPSGGANTGELFF. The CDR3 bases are TGTGCCAGTAGTTCCCCTTGGCGGCCTAGCGGGGGCGCGAACACCGGGGAGCTGTTTTTT.

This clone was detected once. The CDR3 DNA sequence: TGTGCCAGCAGGAGTTCAGGTGGCTCCTACGAGCAGTACTTC. This codes for CASRSSGGSYEQYF. V usage is TRBV16 and J usage is TRBJ2-7; no clear D. The V gene's germline CDR1 is KGHSY and CDR2 FQNENV. The V end lost 6 bases, the J end lost 0 bases, and 12 bases lay between the germline ends. The length of the CDR3 is 14 residues.

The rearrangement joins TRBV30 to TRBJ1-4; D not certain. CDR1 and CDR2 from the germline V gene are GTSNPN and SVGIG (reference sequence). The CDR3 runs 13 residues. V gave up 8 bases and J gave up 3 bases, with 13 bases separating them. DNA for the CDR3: TGTGCCGGAATCCGGGCCCCTAATGAAAAACTGTTTTTT. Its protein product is CAGIRAPNEKLFF.

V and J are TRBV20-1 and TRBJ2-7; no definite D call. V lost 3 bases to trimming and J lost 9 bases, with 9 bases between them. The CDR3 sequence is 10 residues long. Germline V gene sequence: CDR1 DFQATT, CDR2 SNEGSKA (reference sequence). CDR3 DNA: TGCAGTGCTAGGAGAGATGGGCAGTACTTC. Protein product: CSARRDGQYF.

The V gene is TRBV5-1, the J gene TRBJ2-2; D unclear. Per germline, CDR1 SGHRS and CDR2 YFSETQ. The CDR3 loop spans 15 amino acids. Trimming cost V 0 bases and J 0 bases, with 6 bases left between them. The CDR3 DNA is TGCGCCAGCAGCTTGGTCTATACGAACACCGGGGAGCTGTTTTTT. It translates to CASSLVYTNTGELFF.

The CDR3 DNA follows: TGTGCCAGCCTGAGGAGGACCGGGGAGCTGTTTTTT. Its translation: CASLRRTGELFF. J is TRBJ2-2 and V is TRBV19; maybe TRBD2 (5 bases). The CDR3 extends over 12 amino acids. Trimming took off 9 bases at V and 5 bases at J, with 10 bases between the two ends. Germline V gene sequence: CDR1 LNHDA, CDR2 SQIVND (reference sequence).

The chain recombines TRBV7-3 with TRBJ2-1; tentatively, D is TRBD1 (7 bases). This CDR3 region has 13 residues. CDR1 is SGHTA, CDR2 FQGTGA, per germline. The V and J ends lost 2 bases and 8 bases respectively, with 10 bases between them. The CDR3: CASSLSRGDEQFF. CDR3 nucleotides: TGTGCCAGCAGCTTATCCAGGGGGGATGAGCAGTTCTTC.

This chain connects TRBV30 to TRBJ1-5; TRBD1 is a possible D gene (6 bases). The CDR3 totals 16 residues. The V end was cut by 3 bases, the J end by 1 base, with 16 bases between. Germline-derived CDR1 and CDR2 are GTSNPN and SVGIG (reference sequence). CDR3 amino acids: CAWSSEGGWSNQPQHF. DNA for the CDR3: TGTGCCTGGAGCTCAGAAGGGGGGTGGAGCAATCAGCCCCAGCATTTT.

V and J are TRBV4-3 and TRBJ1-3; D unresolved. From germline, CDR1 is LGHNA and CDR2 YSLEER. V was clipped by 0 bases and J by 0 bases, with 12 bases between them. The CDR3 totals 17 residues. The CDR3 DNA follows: TGCGCCAGCAGCCAAGACTCAGTGGTTCACTCTGGAAACACCATATATTTT. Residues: CASSQDSVVHSGNTIYF.

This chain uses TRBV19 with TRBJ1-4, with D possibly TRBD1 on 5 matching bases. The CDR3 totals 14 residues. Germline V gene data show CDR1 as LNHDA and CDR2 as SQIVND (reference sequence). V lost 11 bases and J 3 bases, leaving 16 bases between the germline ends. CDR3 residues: CAASAGRANEKLFF. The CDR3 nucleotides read TGTGCCGCTAGCGCAGGGCGGGCTAATGAAAAACTGTTTTTT.

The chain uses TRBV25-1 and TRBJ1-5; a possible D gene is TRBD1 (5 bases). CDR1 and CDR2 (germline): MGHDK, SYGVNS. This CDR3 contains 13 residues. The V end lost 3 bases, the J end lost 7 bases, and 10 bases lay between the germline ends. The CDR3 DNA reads TGTGCCAGCAGTGAGGGGGTAGGACAGCCCCAGCATTTT. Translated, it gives CASSEGVGQPQHF.

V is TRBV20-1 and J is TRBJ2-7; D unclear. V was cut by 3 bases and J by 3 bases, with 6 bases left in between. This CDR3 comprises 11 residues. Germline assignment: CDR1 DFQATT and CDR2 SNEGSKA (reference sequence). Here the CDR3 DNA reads TGCAGTGCTAGGTACGGCTACGAGCAGTACTTC. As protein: CSARYGYEQYF.